This entry lists 2 T cell receptor beta chains sequenced from one sample in a study of blood T cell repertoires in COVID-19. TCRdb's copy holds only in-frame clones and misses some; the assay was immunoSEQ multiplex PCR. The data contain 180,000 or so clones, roughly 76% of them singletons. The specimen was peripheral blood. These receptors all stem from a woman between 40 and 55 years old with COVID-19, enrolled during active disease.

The chain recombines TRBV6-5 with TRBJ2-1; TRBD1 agrees at 7 bases. CDR3 length: 15 amino acids. V dropped 6 bases and J dropped 4; count of bases not matched to a gene: 9. Germline V gives CDR1 MNHEY, CDR2 SVGAGI. CDR3 DNA: TGTGCCAGCAGACAACCGGGACAGATTTACAATGAGCAGTTCTTC. It yields the protein CASRQPGQIYNEQFF.

The genes are TRBV7-9 and TRBJ1-1, with 9 positions matching TRBD1. V shed 7 bases and J 0 bases; nucleotides not matched to a gene: 3. The germline V gene encodes CDR1 SEHNR and CDR2 FQNEAQ (reference sequence). The CDR3 extends over 14 amino acids. CDR3 sequence (DNA): TGTGCCAGCACCGACAGGGGGATGAACACTGAAGCTTTCTTT. Its protein product is CASTDRGMNTEAFF.